This T cell receptor (beta chain) was observed in a study of cytomegalovirus exposure and HLA in healthy donors. Trimming removed 5 bases at V and 0 bases at J, with 7 bases between. Germline V gene data show CDR1 as MNHEY and CDR2 as SMNVEV (reference sequence). The CDR3 covers 14 residues. PCR employed 60 Vbeta and 13 Jbeta primers. Libraries were prepared by immunoSEQ multiplex PCR; TCRdb keeps only in-frame clonotypes and omits some of them. This table holds some 90,000 clones, about four fifths found once. Sample: PBMCs. The chain has TRBV27 and TRBJ2-2; tentatively, D is TRBD1 (6 bases). This clonotype was obtained from a middle-aged man in good health and CMV-seropositive. Here the CDR3 reads CASSRTANTGELFF. DNA of the CDR3: TGTGCCAGCAGTCGGACAGCGAACACCGGGGAGCTGTTTTTT.